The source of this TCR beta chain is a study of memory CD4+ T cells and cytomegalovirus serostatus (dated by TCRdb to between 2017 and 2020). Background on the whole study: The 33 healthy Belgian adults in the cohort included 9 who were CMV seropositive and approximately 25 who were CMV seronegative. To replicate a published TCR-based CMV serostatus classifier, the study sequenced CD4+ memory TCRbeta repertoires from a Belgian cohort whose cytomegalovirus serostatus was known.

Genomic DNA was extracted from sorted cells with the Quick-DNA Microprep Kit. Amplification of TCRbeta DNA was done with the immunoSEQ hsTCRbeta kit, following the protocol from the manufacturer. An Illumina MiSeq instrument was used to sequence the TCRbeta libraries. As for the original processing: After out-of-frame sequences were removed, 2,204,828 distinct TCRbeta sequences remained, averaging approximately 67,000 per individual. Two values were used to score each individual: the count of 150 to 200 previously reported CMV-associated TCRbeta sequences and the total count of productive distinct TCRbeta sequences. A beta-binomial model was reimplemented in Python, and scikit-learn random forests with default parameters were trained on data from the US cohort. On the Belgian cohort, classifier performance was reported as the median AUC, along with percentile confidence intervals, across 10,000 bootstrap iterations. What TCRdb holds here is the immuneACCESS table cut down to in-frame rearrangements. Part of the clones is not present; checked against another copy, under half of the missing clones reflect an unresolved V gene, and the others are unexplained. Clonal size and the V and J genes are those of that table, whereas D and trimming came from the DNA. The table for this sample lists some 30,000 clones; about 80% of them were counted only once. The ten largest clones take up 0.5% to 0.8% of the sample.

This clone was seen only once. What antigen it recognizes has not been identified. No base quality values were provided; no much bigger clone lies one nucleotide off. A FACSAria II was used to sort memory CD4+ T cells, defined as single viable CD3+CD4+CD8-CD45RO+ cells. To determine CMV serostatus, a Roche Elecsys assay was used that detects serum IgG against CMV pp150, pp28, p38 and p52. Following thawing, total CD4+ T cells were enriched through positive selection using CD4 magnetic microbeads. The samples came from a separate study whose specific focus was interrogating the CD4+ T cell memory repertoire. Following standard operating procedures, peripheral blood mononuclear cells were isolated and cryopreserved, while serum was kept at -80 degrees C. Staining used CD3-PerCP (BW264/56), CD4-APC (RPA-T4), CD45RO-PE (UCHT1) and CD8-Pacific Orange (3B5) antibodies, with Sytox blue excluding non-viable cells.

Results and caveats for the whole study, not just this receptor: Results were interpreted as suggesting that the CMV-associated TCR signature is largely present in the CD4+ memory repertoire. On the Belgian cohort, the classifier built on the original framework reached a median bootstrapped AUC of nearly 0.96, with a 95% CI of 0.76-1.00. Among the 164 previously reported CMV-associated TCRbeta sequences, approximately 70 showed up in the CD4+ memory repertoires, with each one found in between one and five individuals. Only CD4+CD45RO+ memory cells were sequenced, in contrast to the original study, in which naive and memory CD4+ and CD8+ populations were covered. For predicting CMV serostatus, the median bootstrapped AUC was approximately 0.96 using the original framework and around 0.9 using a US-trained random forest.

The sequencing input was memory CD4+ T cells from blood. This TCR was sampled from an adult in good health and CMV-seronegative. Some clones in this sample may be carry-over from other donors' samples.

The bases read TGTGCCAGCAGTTTATTAGGTTACTCCTACGAGCAGTACTTC. Its product reads: CASSLLGYSYEQYF. This chain joins TRBV28 to TRBJ2-7; confidence is insufficient to name the D gene. The V and J ends are trimmed by 1 base and 0 bases, leaving 7 bases between them. There are 14 amino acids in the CDR3, from cysteine to phenylalanine inclusive. This entry keeps only the CDR3 DNA: 42 bases, framed from base 1. For CDR1 and CDR2, the germline V gene lists MDHEN and SYDVKM.